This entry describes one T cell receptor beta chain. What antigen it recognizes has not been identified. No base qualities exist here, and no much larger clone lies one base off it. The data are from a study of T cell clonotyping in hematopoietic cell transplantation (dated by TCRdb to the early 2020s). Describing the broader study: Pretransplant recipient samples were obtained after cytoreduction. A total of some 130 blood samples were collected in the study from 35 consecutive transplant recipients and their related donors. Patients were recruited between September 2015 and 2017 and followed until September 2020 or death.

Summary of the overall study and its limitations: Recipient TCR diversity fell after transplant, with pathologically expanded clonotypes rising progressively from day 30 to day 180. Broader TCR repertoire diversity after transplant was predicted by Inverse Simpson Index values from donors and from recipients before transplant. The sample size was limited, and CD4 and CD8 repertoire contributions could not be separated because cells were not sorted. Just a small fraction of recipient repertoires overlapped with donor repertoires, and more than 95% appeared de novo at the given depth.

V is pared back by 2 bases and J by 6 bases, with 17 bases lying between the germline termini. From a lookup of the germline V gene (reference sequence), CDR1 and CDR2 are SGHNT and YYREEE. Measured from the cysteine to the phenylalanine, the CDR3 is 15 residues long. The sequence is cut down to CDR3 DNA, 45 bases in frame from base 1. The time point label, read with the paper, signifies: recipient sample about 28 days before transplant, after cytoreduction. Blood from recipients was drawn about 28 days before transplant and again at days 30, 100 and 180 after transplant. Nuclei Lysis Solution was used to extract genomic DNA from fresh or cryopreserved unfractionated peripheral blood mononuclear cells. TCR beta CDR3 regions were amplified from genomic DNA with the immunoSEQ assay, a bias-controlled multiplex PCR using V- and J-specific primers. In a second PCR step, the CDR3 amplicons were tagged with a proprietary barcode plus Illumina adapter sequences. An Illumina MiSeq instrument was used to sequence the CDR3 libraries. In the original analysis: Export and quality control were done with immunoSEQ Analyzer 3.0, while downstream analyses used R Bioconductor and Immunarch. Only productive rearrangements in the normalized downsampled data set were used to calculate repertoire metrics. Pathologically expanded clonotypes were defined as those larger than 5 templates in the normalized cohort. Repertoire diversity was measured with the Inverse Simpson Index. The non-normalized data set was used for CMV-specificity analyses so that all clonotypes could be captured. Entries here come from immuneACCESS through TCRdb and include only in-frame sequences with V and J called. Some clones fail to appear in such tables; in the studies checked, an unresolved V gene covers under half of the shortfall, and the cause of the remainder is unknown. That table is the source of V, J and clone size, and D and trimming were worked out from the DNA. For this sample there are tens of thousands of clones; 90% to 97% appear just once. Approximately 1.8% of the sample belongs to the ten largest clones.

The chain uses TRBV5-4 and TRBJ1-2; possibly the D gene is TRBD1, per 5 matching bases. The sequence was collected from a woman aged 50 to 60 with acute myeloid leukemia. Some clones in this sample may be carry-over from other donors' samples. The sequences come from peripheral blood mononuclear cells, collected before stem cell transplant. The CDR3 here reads CASSFGLGPEDGYTF. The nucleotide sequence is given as TGTGCCAGCAGCTTCGGCCTGGGGCCTGAGGATGGCTACACCTTC.